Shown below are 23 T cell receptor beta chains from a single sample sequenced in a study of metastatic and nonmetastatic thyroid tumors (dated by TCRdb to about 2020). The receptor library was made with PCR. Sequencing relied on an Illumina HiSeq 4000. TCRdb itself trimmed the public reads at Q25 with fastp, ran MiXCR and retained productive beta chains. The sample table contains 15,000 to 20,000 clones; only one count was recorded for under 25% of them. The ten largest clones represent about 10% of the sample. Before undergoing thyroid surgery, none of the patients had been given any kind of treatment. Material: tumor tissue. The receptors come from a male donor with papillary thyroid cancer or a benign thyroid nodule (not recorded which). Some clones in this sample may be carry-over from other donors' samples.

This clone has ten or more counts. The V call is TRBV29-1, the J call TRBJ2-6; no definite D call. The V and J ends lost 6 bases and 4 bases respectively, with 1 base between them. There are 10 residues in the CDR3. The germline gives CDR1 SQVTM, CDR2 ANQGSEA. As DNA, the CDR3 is TGCAGCGTGGGGGCCAACGTCCTGACTTTC. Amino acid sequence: CSVGANVLTF.

CDR3 sequence: CASSPLQTGENEKLFF. Here the CDR3 DNA reads TGTGCCAGCAGTCCACTACAGACAGGAGAAAATGAAAAACTGTTTTTT. The chain joins TRBV12-3 or TRBV12-4 to TRBJ1-4; D perhaps matches TRBD1 (6 bases). The CDR3 extends over 16 amino acids. The V end lost 5 bases, the J end lost 5 bases, and 18 bases lay between the germline ends.

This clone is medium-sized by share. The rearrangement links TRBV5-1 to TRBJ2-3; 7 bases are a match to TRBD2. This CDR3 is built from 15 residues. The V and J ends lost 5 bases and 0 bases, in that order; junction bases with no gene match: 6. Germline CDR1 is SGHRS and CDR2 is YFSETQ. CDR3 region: CASSLQRDSTDTQYF. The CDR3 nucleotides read TGCGCCAGCAGTTTGCAGCGGGATAGCACAGATACGCAGTATTTT.

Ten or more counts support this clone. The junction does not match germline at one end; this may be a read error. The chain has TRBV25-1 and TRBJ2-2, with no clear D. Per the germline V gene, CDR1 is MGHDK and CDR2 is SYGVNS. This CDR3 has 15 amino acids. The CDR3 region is CASSESQVHTGELFF. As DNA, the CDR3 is TGTGCCAGCAGTGAATCGCAGGTACACACCGGAGAGCTGTTTTTT.

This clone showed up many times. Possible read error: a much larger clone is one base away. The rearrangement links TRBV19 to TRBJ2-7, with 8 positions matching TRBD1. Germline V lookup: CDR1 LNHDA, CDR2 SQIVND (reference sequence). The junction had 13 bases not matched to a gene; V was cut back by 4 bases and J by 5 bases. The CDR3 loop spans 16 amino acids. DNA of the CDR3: TGTGCCAGTAGTAGCGCAATATGGACAGGGACTCACGAGCAGTACTTC. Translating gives CASSSAIWTGTHEQYF.

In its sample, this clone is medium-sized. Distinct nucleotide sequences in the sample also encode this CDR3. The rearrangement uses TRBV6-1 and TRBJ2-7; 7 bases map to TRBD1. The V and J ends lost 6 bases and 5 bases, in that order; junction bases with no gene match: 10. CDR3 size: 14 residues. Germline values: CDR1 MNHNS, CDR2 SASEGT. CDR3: CASRERQGGHEQYF. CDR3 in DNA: TGTGCCAGCAGGGAGAGACAGGGTGGCCACGAGCAGTACTTC.

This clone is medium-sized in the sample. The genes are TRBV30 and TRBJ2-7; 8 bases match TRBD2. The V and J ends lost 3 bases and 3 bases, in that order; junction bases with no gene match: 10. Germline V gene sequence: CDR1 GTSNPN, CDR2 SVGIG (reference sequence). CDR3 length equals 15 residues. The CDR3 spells CAWRGPGSGSYEQYF. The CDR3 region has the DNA TGTGCCTGGAGGGGTCCCGGGAGCGGGAGCTACGAGCAGTACTTC. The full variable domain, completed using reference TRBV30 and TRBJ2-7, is SQTIHQWPATLVQPVGSPLSLECTVEGTSNPNLYWYRQAAGRGLQLLFYSVGIGQISSEVPQNLSASRPQDRQFILSSKKLLLSDSGFYLCAWRGPGSGSYEQYFGPGTRLTVT.

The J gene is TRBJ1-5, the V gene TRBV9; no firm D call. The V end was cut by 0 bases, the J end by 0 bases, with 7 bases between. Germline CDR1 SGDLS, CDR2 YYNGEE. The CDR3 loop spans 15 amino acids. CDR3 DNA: TGTGCCAGCAGCGTAGCGGGCCATAGCAATCAGCCCCAGCATTTT. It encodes CASSVAGHSNQPQHF.

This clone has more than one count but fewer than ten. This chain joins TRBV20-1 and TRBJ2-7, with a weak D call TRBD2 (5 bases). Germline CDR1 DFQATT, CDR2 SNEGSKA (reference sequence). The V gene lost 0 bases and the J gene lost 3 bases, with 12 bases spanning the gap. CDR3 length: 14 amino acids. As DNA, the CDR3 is TGCAGTGCTAGAGAGGGAGAGAGATACTACGAGCAGTACTTC. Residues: CSAREGERYYEQYF.

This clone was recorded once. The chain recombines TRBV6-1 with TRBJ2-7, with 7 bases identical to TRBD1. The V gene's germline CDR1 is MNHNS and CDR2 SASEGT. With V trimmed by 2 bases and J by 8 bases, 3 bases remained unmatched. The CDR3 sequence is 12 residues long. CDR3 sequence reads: CASSEYRGQQYF. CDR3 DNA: TGTGCCAGCAGTGAATACAGGGGCCAGCAGTACTTC.

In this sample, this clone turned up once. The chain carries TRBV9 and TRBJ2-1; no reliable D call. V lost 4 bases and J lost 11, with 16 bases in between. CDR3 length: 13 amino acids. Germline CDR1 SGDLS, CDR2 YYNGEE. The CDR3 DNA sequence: TGTGCCAGCAGCACCAGTGGGTACGGGCAGCAGTTCTTC. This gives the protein CASSTSGYGQQFF.

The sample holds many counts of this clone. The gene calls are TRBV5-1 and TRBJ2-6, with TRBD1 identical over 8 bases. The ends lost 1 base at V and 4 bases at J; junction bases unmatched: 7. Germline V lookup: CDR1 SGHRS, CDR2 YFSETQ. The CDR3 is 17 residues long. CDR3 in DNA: TGCGCCAGCAGCTTGTTTCAGGGGGCTACGGGGGCCAACGTCCTGACTTTC. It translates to CASSLFQGATGANVLTF.

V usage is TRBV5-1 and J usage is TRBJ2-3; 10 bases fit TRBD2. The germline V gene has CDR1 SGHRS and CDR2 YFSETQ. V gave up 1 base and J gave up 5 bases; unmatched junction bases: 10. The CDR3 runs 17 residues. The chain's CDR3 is CASSLTTRLAGGDTQYF. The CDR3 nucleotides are TGCGCCAGCAGCTTGACCACTCGGTTAGCGGGAGGAGATACGCAGTATTTT.

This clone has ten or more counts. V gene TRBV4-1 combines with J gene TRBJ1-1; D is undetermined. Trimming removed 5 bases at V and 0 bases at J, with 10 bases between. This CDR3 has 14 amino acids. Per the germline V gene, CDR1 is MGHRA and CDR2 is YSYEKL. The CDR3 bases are TGCGCCAGCAGCTCAGAGTCACTGAACACTGAAGCTTTCTTT. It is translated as CASSSESLNTEAFF.

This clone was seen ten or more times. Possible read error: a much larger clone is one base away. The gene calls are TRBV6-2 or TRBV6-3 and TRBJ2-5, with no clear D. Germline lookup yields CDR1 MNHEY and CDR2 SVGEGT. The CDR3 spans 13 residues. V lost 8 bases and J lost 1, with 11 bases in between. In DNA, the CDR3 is TGTGCCAGCCTGAACCCACTCCAAGAGACCCAGTACTTC. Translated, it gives CASLNPLQETQYF.

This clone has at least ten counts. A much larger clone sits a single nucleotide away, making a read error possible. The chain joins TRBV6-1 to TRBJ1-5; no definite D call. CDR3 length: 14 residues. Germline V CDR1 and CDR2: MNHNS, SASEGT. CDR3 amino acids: CASYGFIGNQPQQF. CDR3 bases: TGTGCCAGCTACGGGTTTATTGGCAATCAGCCCCAGCAATTT.

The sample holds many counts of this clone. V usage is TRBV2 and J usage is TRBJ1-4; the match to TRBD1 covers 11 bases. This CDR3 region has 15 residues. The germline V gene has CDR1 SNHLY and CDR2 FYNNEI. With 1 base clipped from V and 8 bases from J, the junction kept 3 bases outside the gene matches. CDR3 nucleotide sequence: TGTGCCAGCAGTGAAGGAGGGACAGGGGGAGAAAAACTGTTTTTT. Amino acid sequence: CASSEGGTGGEKLFF.

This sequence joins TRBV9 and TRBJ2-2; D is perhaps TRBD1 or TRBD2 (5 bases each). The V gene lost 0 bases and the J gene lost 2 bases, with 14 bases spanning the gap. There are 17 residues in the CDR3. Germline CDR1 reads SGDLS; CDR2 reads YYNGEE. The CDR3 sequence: CASSVVGVQDNTGELFF. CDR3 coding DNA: TGTGCCAGCAGCGTAGTGGGGGTACAGGACAACACCGGGGAGCTGTTTTTT.

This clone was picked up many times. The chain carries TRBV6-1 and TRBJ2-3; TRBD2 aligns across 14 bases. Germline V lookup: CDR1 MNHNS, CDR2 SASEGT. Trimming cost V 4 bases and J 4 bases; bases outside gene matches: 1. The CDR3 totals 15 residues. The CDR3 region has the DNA TGTGCCAGCAGTGGACTAGCGGGAGGGCCAGATACGCAGTATTTT. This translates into CASSGLAGGPDTQYF.

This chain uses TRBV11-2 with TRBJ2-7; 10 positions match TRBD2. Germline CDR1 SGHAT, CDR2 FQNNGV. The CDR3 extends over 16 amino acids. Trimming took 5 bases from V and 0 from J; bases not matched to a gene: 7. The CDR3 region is CASSATSGTISYEQYF. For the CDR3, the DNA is TGTGCCAGCAGCGCAACTAGCGGGACGATCTCCTACGAGCAGTACTTC.

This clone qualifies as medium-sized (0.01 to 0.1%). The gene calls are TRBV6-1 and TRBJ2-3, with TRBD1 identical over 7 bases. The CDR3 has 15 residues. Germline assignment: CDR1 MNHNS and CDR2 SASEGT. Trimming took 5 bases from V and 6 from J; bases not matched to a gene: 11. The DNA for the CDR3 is TGTGCCAGCAGTCGACAGGGTGGTTTTCCGGATACGCAGTATTTT. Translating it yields CASSRQGGFPDTQYF.

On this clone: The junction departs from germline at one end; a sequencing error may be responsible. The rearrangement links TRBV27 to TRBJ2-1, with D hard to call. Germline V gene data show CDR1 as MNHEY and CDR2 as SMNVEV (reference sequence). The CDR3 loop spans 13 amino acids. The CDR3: CASSLVSSNEQFF. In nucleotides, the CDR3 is TGTGCCAGCAGTCTAGTTTCCTCCAATGAGCAGTTCTTC.

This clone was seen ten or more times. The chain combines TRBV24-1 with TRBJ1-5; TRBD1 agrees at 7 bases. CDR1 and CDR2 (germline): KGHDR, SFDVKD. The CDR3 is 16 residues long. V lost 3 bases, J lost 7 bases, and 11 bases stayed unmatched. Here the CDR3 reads CATSDPQDRDGQPQHF. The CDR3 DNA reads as TGTGCCACCAGTGATCCGCAAGACAGGGACGGCCAGCCCCAGCATTTT.